The T cell receptor beta chain described here comes from a study of cytomegalovirus exposure and HLA in healthy donors (TCRdb year 2017). Regarding the complete study: An earlier analysis of approximately 640 of the donors reported approximately 300 Gb of sequence data and more than 90 million unique TCR beta sequences from 150 million to 200 million T cells. HLA typing included class I and class II loci at four-digit resolution. Using immunosequencing, the study profiled T cell repertoires from 640 or so subjects and related those repertoires to cytomegalovirus serostatus. A later analysis re-analyzed previously published TCR beta repertoires from 666 donors and added high-resolution HLA genotyping to study TCR occurrence patterns. Several DR-DQ haplotypes were treated as single units for association and clustering because of strong linkage in the cohort. Among about 390 genotyped donors of the cohort, an average of around 240,000 unique TCR beta nucleotide sequences were sequenced per donor, roughly 20% of them non-productive. Rather than drawing on any new phenotypic data, the later analysis identified candidate immune exposures from TCR beta sequences and the way those sequences occurred across donors. A later genetic analysis used genome-wide SNP genotypes for about three fifths of the 666 donors, treating that subset as a discovery cohort. To decide whether each TCR beta V gene segment behaved as functional or pseudogenic, an earlier analysis of over 500 of the donors relied on high-throughput TCR beta sequencing. The aim of the study was to test whether cataloging public T cell receptors could identify signatures of past pathogen exposure. Alongside the repertoire data, information on donor age, sex, ethnicity and CMV serostatus was compiled. All discovery cohort repertoires had been generated using a single sequencing platform. A separate validation cohort of roughly 130 different subjects was used in addition to the approximately 610-subject first cohort. An early release covering roughly 640 HLA-typed donors comprised around 300 gigabases of sequencing data and around 86 million unique TCR sequences. The genetic ancestry cluster associated with self-reported Caucasian donors included roughly four fifths of the 300 to 450 genotyped donors. The number of donors typed differed by locus, with roughly 629-640 for A, B, C, DRB1 and DQB1, 522 for DQA1, 600 to 610 for DPA1, and under 490 for DPB1. To predict cytomegalovirus infection status, the study brought together high-throughput TCR immunosequencing, statistical association of individual TCRs with disease status, and machine learning. General conclusions and limits of the study: The classifier was reported to diagnose cytomegalovirus status with high specificity and sensitivity in both the original cohort and the validation cohort. Because the 87-base-pair reads could not distinguish some IMGT-functional V segments, including TRBV6-2 and TRBV6-3, those segments were excluded. A later analysis associated around 16,000 TCR beta sequences with specific HLA alleles at a false discovery rate of 0.05. A later analysis found that HLA-associated TCR beta chains were more clonally expanded and had lower generation probabilities than equally common non-associated chains. Linkage disequilibrium might explain the correlated functional status among segregating V segments, but an unknown experimental factor could not be ruled out. The cohort was sequenced for TCR beta chains only, and without alpha or paired-chain data the features that could be detected were limited. The only immune exposure information available for the cohort was CMV serostatus. HLA typing was unavailable for some donors at each locus, so association tests used only the typed subset. In a later genetic analysis, fewer N-insertions in productive TCRs were reported among donors in an Asian-associated ancestry cluster than the roughly 700-donor mean. In vitro tests confirmed that a few of the cytomegalovirus-associated TCR beta chains recognize cytomegalovirus antigens. In an earlier analysis of around 600 of the donors, most TCR beta V segments appeared in productive rearrangements about 90% or about 30% of the time, broadly matching IMGT annotations. A group of highly shared sequence variants was considered likely to be a technical artifact of the sequencing pipeline. Sequencing depth was assumed to be roughly uniform across donors in the presence/absence analyses, though that assumption may not hold. A further reported finding was that TCR beta sequences accurately predicted the HLA-A and HLA-B alleles for most subjects in the first cohort. A later analysis reported that several top co-occurrence clusters appeared linked to parvovirus B19, influenza, CMV and Epstein-Barr virus. An association between a missense DCLRE1C variant and V-gene and J-gene trimming of TCR beta chains was found in a later genetic analysis and replicated in an independent cohort. In a later analysis, the rate of TCR association differed among HLA loci, with DRB1 alleles having the most associated TCRs and HLA-C alleles having the fewest. Most TCR sequences were seen in very few donors, while some public TCRs were found in many individuals. The earlier analysis of a few hundred of the donors excluded 15 to 20 rarely observed V segments, including chromosome 9 orphons, because counts were too low. The authors suggested that the approach could potentially be generalized to other disease states and immunological phenotypes. When HLA alleles, especially DR and DQ, strongly co-occurred, attributing TCR associations to individual alleles was difficult. Most CMV-associated TCR beta chains appeared to be HLA-restricted in a later analysis, and the HLA associations seemed to be driven largely by CMV exposure. A total of fewer than 200 TCR beta chains were listed by the study as associated with cytomegalovirus.

Preparation of the library involved the immunoSEQ multiplex PCR assay. The multiplex PCR relied on a mix of 60 forward primers for TCR Vbeta segments and 13 reverse primers for TCR Jbeta segments. A multiplex PCR assay on genomic DNA amplified the CDR3 region of rearranged TCR beta genes. The Illumina HiSeq System was used to sequence the amplified TCR beta libraries as 87-base-pair reads. Concerning the study's data processing: In a later analysis, some 80 million unique TCR beta chains were counted across the 650 to 700 repertoires, and roughly 10 million of these chains were shared by at least two donors. A nearest-neighbor algorithm error-corrected the raw reads and collapsed the reads into unique sequences, merging closely related sequences to remove PCR and sequencing errors. CDR3 sequences were aligned to IMGT reference sequences to assign V, D and J gene segments. For a sequence to be retained, a match of at least six nucleotides to both a V gene segment and a J gene segment was required. A rearrangement was called productive if the CDR3 had no stop codons and remained in frame with V and J, and every other rearrangement was called non-productive. CDR3 was defined according to IMGT convention as the region running from the second conserved V-encoded cysteine to the conserved J-encoded phenylalanine. In an earlier analysis of around 570 of the donors, sequences lacking an unambiguous match to a single V gene segment were excluded. An earlier analysis of fewer than 650 of the donors classified V segments as functional when productive rearrangements were above 56.7% and as segregating when the standard deviation between donors was above 5%. A statistical classification framework was developed to diagnose cytomegalovirus status using the catalog of TCR beta chain sequences. V and J gene assignment, in a later analysis, came from comparing TCR nucleotide sequences with IMGT/GENE-DB human TR gene sequences. Using the TCRdist pipeline, a later analysis assigned CDR3 sequences along with most-parsimonious VDJ recombination scenarios. In a later analysis, each TCR beta chain was defined by its CDR3 amino acid sequence together with its V-gene family, and reads lacking a unique V-gene family were excluded. In a later analysis, 500 to 650 highly shared, low-generation-probability nucleotide sequences were removed to address suspected cross-contamination and a sequencing artifact. In a later analysis, a clonal expansion index was calculated for each public chain from normalized within-repertoire ranks of inferred template counts. In a later analysis, generation probabilities were computed with a VDJ recombination model fitted to out-of-frame rearrangements, and the resulting probabilities were checked against IGoR. In a later analysis, hypergeometric tests were used to score TCR-TCR, TCR-HLA and TCR-CMV co-occurrence, with a repertoire-size bias correction applied to TCR pairs. False discovery rates were estimated in a later analysis by permuting HLA or CMV assignments 20 times. In a later analysis, co-occurring TCRs were grouped using DBSCAN, and TCRdist sequence similarity was added for clustering within HLA-allele-positive subsets. Repertoires with fewer than 30,000 or more than 120,000 public chains were left out of co-occurrence clustering, as were five repertoires with anomalous nucleotide sharing. What TCRdb holds here is the immuneACCESS table cut down to in-frame rearrangements. Part of the clones is not present; checked against another copy, under half of the missing clones reflect an unresolved V gene, and the others are unexplained. V and J calls and clone size are those listed in that table; D and trimming were worked out from the DNA. Recorded for this sample are over 150,000 clones; around 65% of them occurred a single time. Clones ranked in the top ten supply around 3% of the sample.

The cohort consisted of some 670 healthy bone marrow donors. Cohort members were all nominally healthy when sampled, although unrecorded immune exposures were likely present. The donor tested CMV seropositive and was one of the 289 seropositive cohort members. Every donor gave a peripheral blood sample, and the peripheral blood mononuclear cells from that sample were used for TCR beta sequencing. The Qiagen DNeasy Blood Extraction Kit was used to extract genomic DNA from the blood cell samples. The CDR3, from cysteine to phenylalanine, totals 14 residues. CDR3 DNA only is kept here, 42 bases in frame from base 1. CDR1 and CDR2 (SGHTA, FQGTGA) derive from the germline V gene. Relative to germline, V is 5 bases shorter and J is 5 bases shorter, with 15 bases between their ends. As concerns this clone: Its specific antigen is unknown. There are no base qualities to consult, and no much larger clone falls within one base.

Here the chain combines TRBV7-3 and TRBJ2-5, and possibly TRBD1, on 5 matching bases. Sample: PBMCs. The sequence came from a woman in her thirties or forties in good health and CMV-seropositive. The nucleotide sequence is given as TGTGCCAGCAGCCCCCAGGGCAGGGCGGAGACCCAGTACTTC. It encodes CASSPQGRAETQYF.